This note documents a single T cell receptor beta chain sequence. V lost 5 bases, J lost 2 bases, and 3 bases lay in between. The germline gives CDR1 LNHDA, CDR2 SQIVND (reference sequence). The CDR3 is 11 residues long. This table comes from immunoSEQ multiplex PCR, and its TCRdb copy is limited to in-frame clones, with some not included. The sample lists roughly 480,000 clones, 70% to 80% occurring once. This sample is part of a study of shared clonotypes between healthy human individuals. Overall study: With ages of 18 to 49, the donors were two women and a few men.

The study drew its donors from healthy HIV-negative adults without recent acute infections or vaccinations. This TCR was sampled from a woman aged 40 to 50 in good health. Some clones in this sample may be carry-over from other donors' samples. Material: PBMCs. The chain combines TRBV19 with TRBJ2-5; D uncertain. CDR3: CASSFQETQYF. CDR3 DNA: TGTGCCAGTAGTTTTCAAGAGACCCAGTACTTC.